The next 5 T cell receptor beta chains were all read from a single sample in a study of STAT5B mutations in CD4+ large granular lymphocyte leukemia. This table comes from immunoSEQ multiplex PCR, and its TCRdb copy is limited to in-frame clones, with some not included. The sample yields some 23,000 clones, approximately 80% seen once. Sequencing was performed on CD4+ T cells from blood buffy coats. The receptors shown here come from a human donor in good health.

This clone has a handful of counts. CDR3: CASSLTTDYGYTF. In nucleotides, the CDR3 is TGTGCCAGCAGCTTGACGACTGACTATGGCTACACCTTC. The chain carries TRBV6-5 and TRBJ1-2; D unclear. Germline loops: CDR1 MNHEY, CDR2 SVGAGI. The CDR3 has 13 amino acids. V lost 6 bases to trimming and J lost 3 bases, with 11 bases between them.

This chain uses TRBV9 with TRBJ2-1; 15 nucleotides align to TRBD2. Looked up from germline, CDR1 is SGDLS and CDR2 is YYNGEE. The CDR3 has 17 residues. J lost 10 bases, V lost 5 bases, and 13 bases had no gene match. DNA of the CDR3: TGTGCCAGCAGTGCACCCGGACTAGCGGGAGGGGTGCGGGAGCAGTTCTTC. Protein product: CASSAPGLAGGVREQFF.

V is TRBV6-1 and J is TRBJ1-5; D is ambiguous. The length of the CDR3 is 14 residues. The V gene's germline CDR1 is MNHNS and CDR2 SASEGT. Trimming removed 4 bases from V and 1 base from J, with 8 bases in between. The CDR3 DNA reads as TGTGCCAGCAGTGTGAGTGGGAGCAATCAGCCCCAGCATTTT. Residues: CASSVSGSNQPQHF.

The CDR3 DNA reads TGTGCCAGCAGCTTGAGGGACAGCGAAGCTTTCTTT. Its translation: CASSLRDSEAFF. The rearrangement joins TRBV11-3 to TRBJ1-1; TRBD1 matches at 7 bases. Germline loops: CDR1 SGHNT, CDR2 YENEEA. Trimming at V came to 3 bases and at J to 8 bases, leaving 3 bases not matched to a gene. The CDR3 has 12 residues. The full variable domain, rest sourced from reference TRBV11-3 and TRBJ1-1, is EAGVVQSPRYKIIEKKQPVAFWCNPISGHNTLYWYLQNLGQGPELLIRYENEEAVDDSQLPKDRFSAERLKGVDSTLKIQPAELGDSAVYLCASSLRDSEAFFGQGTRLTVV.

This rearrangement joins TRBV2 to TRBJ2-1, with unresolved D. Germline V gene sequence: CDR1 SNHLY, CDR2 FYNNEI. CDR3 length: 12 residues. Trimming pared 3 bases from V and 8 bases from J, leaving 8 bases between. CDR3 loop: CASSDEVDEQFF. CDR3 nucleotides: TGTGCCAGCAGTGATGAGGTCGATGAGCAGTTCTTC.